This T cell receptor (beta chain) was retrieved from a study of T cells in Graves' hyperthyroidism and ophthalmopathy. Trimming pared 5 bases from V and 5 bases from J, leaving 12 bases between. Germline CDR1 is MGHDK and CDR2 is SYGVNS. This CDR3 spans 13 amino acids. What was amplified from RNA transcripts were TCR beta CDR3 regions. The HTBI primer set served for first-round RT-PCR of the TCR CDR3. TCRdb re-called the multiplex PCR reads with MiXCR, one entry per CDR3 protein. The profile covers 500,000 to 600,000 distinct CDR3 sequences, with 20% appearing a single time and 40% to 50% taken by the ten largest.

The clonotype comes from a man aged 40-49 years with Graves' ophthalmopathy. The chain joins TRBV25-1 to TRBJ2-5, with unresolved D. Sequencing was done on a sample of blood. The CDR3 region has the DNA TGTGCCAGCAGTATGTCTGGCTCCGAGACCCAGTACTTC. It yields the protein CASSMSGSETQYF.